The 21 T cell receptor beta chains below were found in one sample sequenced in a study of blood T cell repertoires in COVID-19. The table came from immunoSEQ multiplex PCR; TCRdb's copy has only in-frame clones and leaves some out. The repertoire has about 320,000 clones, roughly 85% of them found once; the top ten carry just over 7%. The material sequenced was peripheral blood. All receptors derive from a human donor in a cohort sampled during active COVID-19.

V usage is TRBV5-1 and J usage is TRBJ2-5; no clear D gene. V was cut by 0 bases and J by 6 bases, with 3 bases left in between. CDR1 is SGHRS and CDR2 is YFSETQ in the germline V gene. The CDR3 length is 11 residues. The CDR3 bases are TGCGCCAGCAGCTTGGACAAGACCCAGTACTTC. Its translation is CASSLDKTQYF.

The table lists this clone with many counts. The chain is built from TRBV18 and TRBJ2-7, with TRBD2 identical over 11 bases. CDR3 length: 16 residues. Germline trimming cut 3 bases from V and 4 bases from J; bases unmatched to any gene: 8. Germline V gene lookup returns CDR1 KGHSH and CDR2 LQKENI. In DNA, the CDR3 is TGTGCCAGCTCACCCGACCCGACTAGCGGGGTATACGAGCAGTACTTC. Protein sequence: CASSPDPTSGVYEQYF.

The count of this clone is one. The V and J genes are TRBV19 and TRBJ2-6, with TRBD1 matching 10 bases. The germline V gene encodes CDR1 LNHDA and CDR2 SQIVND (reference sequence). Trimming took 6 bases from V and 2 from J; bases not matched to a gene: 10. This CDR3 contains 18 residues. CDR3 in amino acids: CASSALGTGEPGANVLTF. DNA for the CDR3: TGTGCCAGTAGCGCTCTTGGGACAGGGGAGCCTGGGGCCAACGTCCTGACTTTC.

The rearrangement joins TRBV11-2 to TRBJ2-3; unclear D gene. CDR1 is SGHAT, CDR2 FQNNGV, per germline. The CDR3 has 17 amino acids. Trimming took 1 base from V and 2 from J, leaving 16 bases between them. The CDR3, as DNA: TGTGCCAGCAGCTTAGGTCGAGCTAGTGGAAACACAGATACGCAGTATTTT. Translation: CASSLGRASGNTDTQYF.

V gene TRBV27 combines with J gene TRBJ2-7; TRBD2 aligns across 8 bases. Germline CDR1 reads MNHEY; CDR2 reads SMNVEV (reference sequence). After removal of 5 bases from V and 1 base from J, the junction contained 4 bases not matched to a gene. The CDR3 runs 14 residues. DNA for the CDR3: TGTGCCAGCAGTCCCGGGGGGGGGTCCTACGAGCAGTACTTC. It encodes CASSPGGGSYEQYF.

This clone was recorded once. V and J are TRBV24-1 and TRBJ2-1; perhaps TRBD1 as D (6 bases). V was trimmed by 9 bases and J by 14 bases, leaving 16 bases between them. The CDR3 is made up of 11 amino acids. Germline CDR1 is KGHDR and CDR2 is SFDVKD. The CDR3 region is CATSIKDSKFF. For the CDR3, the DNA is TGTGCCACCTCAATTAAGGACAGTAAGTTCTTC.

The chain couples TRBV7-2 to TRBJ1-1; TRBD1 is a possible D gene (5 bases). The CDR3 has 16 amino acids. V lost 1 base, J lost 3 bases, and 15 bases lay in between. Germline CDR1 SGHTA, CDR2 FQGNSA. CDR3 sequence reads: CASSLVGGQGDTEAFF. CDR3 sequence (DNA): TGTGCCAGCAGCTTAGTTGGTGGGCAGGGTGACACTGAAGCTTTCTTT.

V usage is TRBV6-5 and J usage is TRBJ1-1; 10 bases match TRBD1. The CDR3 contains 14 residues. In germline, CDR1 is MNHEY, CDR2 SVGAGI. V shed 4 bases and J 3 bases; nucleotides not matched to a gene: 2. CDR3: CASSSGQGYTEAFF. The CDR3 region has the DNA TGTGCCAGCAGTTCGGGACAGGGGTACACTGAAGCTTTCTTT.

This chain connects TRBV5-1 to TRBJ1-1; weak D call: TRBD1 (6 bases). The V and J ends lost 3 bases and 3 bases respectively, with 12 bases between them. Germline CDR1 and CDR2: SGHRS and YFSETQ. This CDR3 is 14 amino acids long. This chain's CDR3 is CASSSRGRDTEAFF. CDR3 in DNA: TGCGCCAGCAGCTCCAGGGGACGGGACACTGAAGCTTTCTTT.

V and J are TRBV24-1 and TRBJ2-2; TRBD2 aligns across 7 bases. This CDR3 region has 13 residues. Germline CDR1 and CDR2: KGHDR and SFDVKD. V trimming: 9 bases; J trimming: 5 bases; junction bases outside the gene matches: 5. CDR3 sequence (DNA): TGTGCCACCCGGGAGGACTTTACCGGGGAGCTGTTTTTT. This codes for CATREDFTGELFF.

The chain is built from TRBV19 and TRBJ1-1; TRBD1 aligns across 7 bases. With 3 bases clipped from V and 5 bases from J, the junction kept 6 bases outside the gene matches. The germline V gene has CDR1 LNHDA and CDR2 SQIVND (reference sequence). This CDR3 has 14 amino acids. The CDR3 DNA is TGTGCCAGTAGTATCTTGGGACAGTGGACTGAAGCTTTCTTT. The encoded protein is CASSILGQWTEAFF.

CDR3 in amino acids: CAISPAGVTNTGELFF. The DNA for the CDR3 is TGTGCCATCAGTCCCGCGGGGGTTACGAACACCGGGGAGCTGTTTTTT. The chain has TRBV10-3 and TRBJ2-2; 7 bases agree with TRBD2. J gave up 0 bases and V 5 bases, and 6 bases lay outside the gene matches. Germline V gene sequence: CDR1 ENHRY, CDR2 SYGVKD. CDR3 length: 16 residues.

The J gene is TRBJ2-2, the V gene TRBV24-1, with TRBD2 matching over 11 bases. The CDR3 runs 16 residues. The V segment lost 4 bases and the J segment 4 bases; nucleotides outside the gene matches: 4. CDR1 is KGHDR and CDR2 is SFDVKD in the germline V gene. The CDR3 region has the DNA TGTGCCACCAGTGACCAAGGACTAGCGGGCACCGGGGAGCTGTTTTTT. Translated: CATSDQGLAGTGELFF.

The CDR3 coding sequence is TGTGCCAGCTCCCTCCTAGGGGCCAACGTCCTGACTTTC. Its protein is CASSLLGANVLTF. This chain uses TRBV18 with TRBJ2-6; D is uncertain. This CDR3 contains 13 residues. Trimming pared 6 bases from V and 4 bases from J, leaving 7 bases between. CDR1 is KGHSH, CDR2 LQKENI, per germline.

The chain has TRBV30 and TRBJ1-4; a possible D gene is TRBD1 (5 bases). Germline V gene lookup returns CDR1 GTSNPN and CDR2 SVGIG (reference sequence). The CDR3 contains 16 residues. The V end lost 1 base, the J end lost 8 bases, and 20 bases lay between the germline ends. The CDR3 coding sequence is TGTGCCTGGAGTGACCTAGGGGCCGTCGAATCCGAAAAACTGTTTTTT. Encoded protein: CAWSDLGAVESEKLFF.

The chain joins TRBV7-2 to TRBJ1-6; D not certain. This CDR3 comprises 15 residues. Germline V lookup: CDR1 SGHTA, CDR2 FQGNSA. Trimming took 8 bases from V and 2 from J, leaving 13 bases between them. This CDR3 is CASSNGDAYNSPLHF. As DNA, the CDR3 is TGTGCCAGCTCTAATGGAGACGCCTATAATTCACCCCTCCACTTT. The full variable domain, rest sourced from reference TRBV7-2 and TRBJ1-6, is GAGVSQSPSNKVTEKGKDVELRCDPISGHTALYWYRQSLGQGLEFLIYFQGNSAPDKSGLPSDRFSAERTGGSVSTLTIQRTQQEDSAVYLCASSNGDAYNSPLHFGNGTRLTVT.

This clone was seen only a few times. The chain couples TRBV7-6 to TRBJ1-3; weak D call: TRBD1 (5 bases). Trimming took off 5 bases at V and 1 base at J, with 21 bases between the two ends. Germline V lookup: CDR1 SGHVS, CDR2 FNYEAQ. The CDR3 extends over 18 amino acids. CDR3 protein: CASSPQRAGQGSGNTIYF. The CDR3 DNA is TGTGCCAGCAGCCCCCAAAGGGCCGGGCAGGGTTCTGGAAACACCATATATTTT.

DNA of the CDR3: TGTGCCAGCAGCCTTATCGGGGCCAACGTCCTGACTTTC. Translated, it gives CASSLIGANVLTF. The rearrangement uses TRBV12-3 or TRBV12-4 and TRBJ2-6; no reliable D call. Trimming left V 6 bases short and J 4 bases short, with 7 bases between. This CDR3 comprises 13 residues.

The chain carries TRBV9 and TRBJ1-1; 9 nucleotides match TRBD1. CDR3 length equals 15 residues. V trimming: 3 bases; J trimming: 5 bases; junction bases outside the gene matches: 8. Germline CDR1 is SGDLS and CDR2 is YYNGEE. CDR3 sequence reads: CASSAPDRGRTEAFF. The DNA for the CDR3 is TGTGCCAGCAGCGCCCCCGACAGGGGGAGGACTGAAGCTTTCTTT.

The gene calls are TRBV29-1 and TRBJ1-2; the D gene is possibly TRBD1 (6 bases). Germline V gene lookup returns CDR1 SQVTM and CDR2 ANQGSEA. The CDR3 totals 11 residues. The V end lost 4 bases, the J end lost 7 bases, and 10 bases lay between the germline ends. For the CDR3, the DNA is TGCAGCGTTGCAGGGGATGTTGGCTACACCTTC. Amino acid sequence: CSVAGDVGYTF.

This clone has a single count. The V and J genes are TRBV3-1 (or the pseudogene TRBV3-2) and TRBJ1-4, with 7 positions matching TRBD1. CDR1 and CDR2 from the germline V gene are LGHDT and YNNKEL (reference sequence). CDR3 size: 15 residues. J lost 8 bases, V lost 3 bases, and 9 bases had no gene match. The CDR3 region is CASSHFPGTVEKLFF. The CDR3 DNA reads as TGTGCCAGCAGCCACTTCCCCGGGACAGTCGAAAAACTGTTTTTT.